One sample yielded the 24 T cell receptor beta chains listed below, sequenced in a study of OX40 agonist ivuxolimab in advanced cancers. Here immunoSEQ multiplex PCR was the method, and the copy in TCRdb shows in-frame clones only, minus some. Of under 55,000 clones listed, over 80% are singletons. The sequencing here drew on CD4+ or CD8+ T cells sorted from blood, taken in a trial of the OX40 agonist ivuxolimab. These receptors were obtained from an adult with an advanced solid tumor such as melanoma, head and neck, liver or kidney cancer.

This clone has a single count. This chain uses TRBV11-2 with TRBJ2-1, with 9 bases matching TRBD2. CDR1 SGHAT and CDR2 FQNNGV come from the germline V gene. This CDR3 contains 15 residues. The ends lost 2 bases at V and 8 bases at J; junction bases unmatched: 7. Here the CDR3 reads CASSLSSGSKYEQFF. CDR3 coding DNA: TGTGCCAGCAGCTTAAGTAGCGGGAGCAAGTATGAGCAGTTCTTC.

The table lists this clone with a few counts. The V call is TRBV28, the J call TRBJ1-5; TRBD1 matches 7 bases. CDR1 MDHEN and CDR2 SYDVKM come from the germline V gene. Trimming at V came to 6 bases and at J to 1 base, leaving 9 bases not matched to a gene. The CDR3 runs to 16 residues. The CDR3 reads CASSRSETGSNQPQHF. The CDR3 DNA reads TGTGCCAGCAGCCGCAGCGAGACAGGGAGCAATCAGCCCCAGCATTTT.

This clone was picked up one time. Other DNA variants within this sample encode the same CDR3. The V call is TRBV2, the J call TRBJ2-1; 7 positions agree with TRBD1. CDR1 SNHLY and CDR2 FYNNEI come from the germline V gene. The CDR3 contains 13 residues. J was trimmed by 3 bases and V by 5 bases; bases with no gene match: 1. For the CDR3, the DNA is TGTGCCAGCAGTCGGGACAGCTACAATGAGCAGTTCTTC. It translates to CASSRDSYNEQFF.

In regard to this clone: This may stem from a read error, because a much larger clone lies one nucleotide away. Within the sample, other DNA sequences also encode this same CDR3. The chain joins TRBV7-6 to TRBJ2-2; 9 bases align to TRBD1. This CDR3 region has 15 residues. Germline V CDR1 and CDR2: SGHVS, FNYEAQ. Trimming at V came to 2 bases and at J to 3 bases, leaving 1 base not matched to a gene. CDR3 region: CASSLRDRDTGELFF. The DNA for the CDR3 is TGTGCCAGCAGCTTACGGGACAGGGACACCGGGGAGCTGTTTTTT.

The chain employs TRBV6-5 and TRBJ2-3; TRBD2 aligns across 9 bases. The germline V gene has CDR1 MNHEY and CDR2 SVGAGI. This CDR3 has 15 amino acids. After removal of 8 bases from V and 3 bases from J, the junction contained 9 bases not matched to a gene. Here the CDR3 reads CASGAGGLRTDTQYF. CDR3 bases: TGTGCCAGCGGAGCGGGGGGTTTGAGGACAGATACGCAGTATTTT.

Only one count was recorded for this clone. V is TRBV7-2 and J is TRBJ1-2; D may be TRBD1 (5 bases). The CDR3 totals 13 residues. Looked up from germline, CDR1 is SGHTA and CDR2 is FQGNSA. V was trimmed by 5 bases and J by 7 bases, leaving 14 bases between them. This chain's CDR3 is CASSDPRGGGYTF. The CDR3 nucleotides read TGTGCCAGCAGCGATCCACGGGGCGGTGGCTACACCTTC.

The V call is TRBV7-2, the J call TRBJ2-7, with TRBD1 matching 8 bases. CDR1 is SGHTA and CDR2 is FQGNSA in the germline V gene. With V trimmed by 4 bases and J by 7 bases, 9 bases remained unmatched. CDR3 size: 14 residues. CDR3 nucleotides: TGTGCCAGCAGCTGGGGACAGGAGCCTCGGGAGCAGTACTTC. It translates to CASSWGQEPREQYF.

The genes are TRBV9 and TRBJ2-1, with D possibly TRBD2 on 6 matching bases. CDR3 length equals 18 residues. Germline-derived CDR1 and CDR2 are SGDLS and YYNGEE. The V end was cut by 2 bases, the J end by 7 bases, with 25 bases between. CDR3 nucleotide sequence: TGTGCCAGCAGCGTTGTGGGAGTATCCGGCGGGATGGAGAATGAGCAGTTCTTC. Protein: CASSVVGVSGGMENEQFF.

V gene TRBV5-5 combines with J gene TRBJ2-2, with 10 bases that match TRBD2. The CDR3 consists of 17 residues. The V gene's germline CDR1 is SGHKS and CDR2 YYEKEE (reference sequence). Trimming cost V 3 bases and J 1 base; bases outside gene matches: 6. The CDR3 sequence is CASSSSGSFRNTGELFF. CDR3 nucleotides: TGTGCCAGCAGCTCTAGCGGGAGCTTCCGGAACACCGGGGAGCTGTTTTTT.

The chain has TRBV6-5 and TRBJ2-7; TRBD1 or TRBD2 may be the D gene (6 bases each). Trimming took 0 bases from V and 7 from J, leaving 10 bases between them. The germline V gene has CDR1 MNHEY and CDR2 SVGAGI. The CDR3 consists of 13 residues. Here the CDR3 DNA reads TGTGCCAGCAGTTACTCGGCGGGGACAGAGCAGTACGTC. Protein product: CASSYSAGTEQYV.

The V call is TRBV18, the J call TRBJ1-5; TRBD1 aligns across 7 bases. V lost 2 bases to trimming and J lost 0 bases; unmatched junction nucleotides: 13. The CDR3 sequence is 19 residues long. Germline assignment: CDR1 KGHSH and CDR2 LQKENI. CDR3 region: CASSPLPGQETYSNQPQHF. The CDR3 DNA reads as TGTGCCAGCTCACCATTGCCTGGACAGGAAACCTATAGCAATCAGCCCCAGCATTTT. The variable domain in full, with the rest retrieved from reference TRBV18 and TRBJ1-5, is NAGVMQNPRHLVRRRGQEARLRCSPMKGHSHVYWYRQLPEEGLKFMVYLQKENIIDESGMPKERFSAEFPKEGPSILRIQQVVRGDSAAYFCASSPLPGQETYSNQPQHFGDGTRLSIL.

The chain couples TRBV10-1 to TRBJ2-1; the D gene is possibly TRBD2 (6 bases). With 6 bases removed from V and 1 base from J, the gap between germline ends came to 19 bases. CDR3 length: 17 amino acids. CDR1 is WNHNN, CDR2 SYGVQD, per germline (reference sequence). The CDR3 sequence is CASSLAGTGGSYNEQFF. In nucleotides, the CDR3 is TGCGCCAGCAGCCTGGCCGGGACTGGAGGATCCTACAATGAGCAGTTCTTC.

The chain carries TRBV10-1 and TRBJ1-4; D call uncertain. The CDR3 length is 13 residues. The germline gives CDR1 WNHNN, CDR2 SYGVQD (reference sequence). V was shortened by 11 bases and J by 4 bases, with 14 bases between the two germline ends. This CDR3 is CAPSMRLNEKLFF. The CDR3 DNA sequence: TGCGCCCCTTCTATGCGCCTTAATGAAAAACTGTTTTTT.

V is TRBV9 and J is TRBJ1-4; TRBD1 might be the D (5 bases). The V gene's germline CDR1 is SGDLS and CDR2 YYNGEE. V was shortened by 4 bases and J by 12 bases, with 16 bases between the two germline ends. This CDR3 has 13 residues. CDR3 in DNA: TGTGCCAGCAGCTTCACGCCCGGAGGGGAACTGTTTTTT. Translating gives CASSFTPGGELFF.

The chain is built from TRBV6-5 and TRBJ2-7, with 9 bases aligning to TRBD1. The junction had 10 bases not matched to a gene; V was cut back by 5 bases and J by 5 bases. CDR1 MNHEY and CDR2 SVGAGI come from the germline V gene. The CDR3 sequence is 15 residues long. The CDR3 coding sequence is TGTGCCAGCAGTCCCAACCGGGACAGGGCCCACGAGCAGTACTTC. It encodes CASSPNRDRAHEQYF.

The chain couples TRBV27 to TRBJ1-1; D call uncertain. Trimming cost V 4 bases and J 5 bases, with 14 bases left between them. Germline loops: CDR1 MNHEY, CDR2 SMNVEV (reference sequence). CDR3 length: 14 residues. The CDR3 loop reads CASSSGRWGTEAFF. The CDR3 nucleotides read TGTGCCAGCAGTTCCGGAAGGTGGGGAACTGAAGCTTTCTTT.

The chain uses TRBV6-1 and TRBJ1-2, with no clear D. Trimming stripped 6 bases from V and 4 bases from J, with 3 bases between. CDR3 length: 10 amino acids. Germline CDR1 MNHNS, CDR2 SASEGT. This CDR3 reads CASRFYGYTF. CDR3 DNA: TGTGCCAGCAGGTTCTATGGCTACACCTTC.

The chain has TRBV30 and TRBJ1-1, with D tentatively TRBD1 (6 bases). Trimming removed 3 bases from V and 1 base from J, with 15 bases in between. Per the germline V gene, CDR1 is GTSNPN and CDR2 is SVGIG (reference sequence). The CDR3 sequence is 15 residues long. CDR3 DNA: TGTGCCTGGAGGGCCACCGGACAGAAGAACACTGAAGCTTTCTTT. This codes for CAWRATGQKNTEAFF.

The V call is TRBV30, the J call TRBJ1-2; D call uncertain. V lost 6 bases, J lost 0 bases, and 17 bases lay in between. The CDR3 contains 15 residues. The germline gives CDR1 GTSNPN, CDR2 SVGIG (reference sequence). This CDR3 is CACTRPDGANYGYTF. Written as DNA, the CDR3 is TGTGCCTGCACTCGACCGGACGGAGCTAACTATGGCTACACCTTC. The whole variable domain, remainder taken from reference TRBV30 and TRBJ1-2, is SQTIHQWPATLVQPVGSPLSLECTVEGTSNPNLYWYRQAAGRGLQLLFYSVGIGQISSEVPQNLSASRPQDRQFILSSKKLLLSDSGFYLCACTRPDGANYGYTFGSGTRLTVV.

The chain carries TRBV27 and TRBJ1-2; 8 bases align to TRBD1. The V gene end was trimmed by 5 bases and the J gene end by 0 bases; junction bases not matched to a gene: 5. The CDR3 contains 15 residues. In germline, CDR1 is MNHEY, CDR2 SMNVEV (reference sequence). Here the CDR3 DNA reads TGTGCCAGCAGTCCGGACAGGGCCGCTAACTATGGCTACACCTTC. Protein: CASSPDRAANYGYTF.

This chain joins TRBV18 and TRBJ2-7, with D possibly matching TRBD2 (5 bases). V was pared by 3 bases and J by 5 bases, with 11 bases between. The CDR3 is 13 residues long. The germline gives CDR1 KGHSH, CDR2 LQKENI. The chain's CDR3 is CASSPDVGDEQYV. The CDR3 DNA reads as TGTGCCAGCTCACCCGACGTGGGAGACGAGCAGTACGTC.

J is TRBJ2-5 and V is TRBV5-4, with D maybe TRBD1 (6 bases). The J call is uncertain, as TRBJ2-7 better fits the DNA end. The CDR3 runs 13 residues. Germline loops: CDR1 SGHNT, CDR2 YYREEE (reference sequence). The CDR3 DNA sequence: TGTGCCAGCAGCTTGGGACAGGTTTACGAGCAGTACTTC. Translating it yields CASSLGQVYEQYF.

The CDR3 coding sequence is TGCGCCAGCAGCCAAGGAAGGGAGACCCAGTACTTC. Translated, it gives CASSQGRETQYF. The chain is built from TRBV4-1 and TRBJ2-5; D is ambiguous. The CDR3 extends over 12 amino acids. V lost 1 base to trimming and J lost 5 bases, with 5 bases between them. Germline lookup yields CDR1 MGHRA and CDR2 YSYEKL.

V and J are TRBV9 and TRBJ2-2; TRBD1 matches at 8 bases. This CDR3 region has 15 residues. V lost 0 bases, J lost 4 bases, and 2 bases stayed unmatched. The germline V gene has CDR1 SGDLS and CDR2 YYNGEE. CDR3 DNA sequence: TGTGCCAGCAGCGTAGCCGACAGGGGCACCGGGGAGCTGTTTTTT. Residues: CASSVADRGTGELFF.